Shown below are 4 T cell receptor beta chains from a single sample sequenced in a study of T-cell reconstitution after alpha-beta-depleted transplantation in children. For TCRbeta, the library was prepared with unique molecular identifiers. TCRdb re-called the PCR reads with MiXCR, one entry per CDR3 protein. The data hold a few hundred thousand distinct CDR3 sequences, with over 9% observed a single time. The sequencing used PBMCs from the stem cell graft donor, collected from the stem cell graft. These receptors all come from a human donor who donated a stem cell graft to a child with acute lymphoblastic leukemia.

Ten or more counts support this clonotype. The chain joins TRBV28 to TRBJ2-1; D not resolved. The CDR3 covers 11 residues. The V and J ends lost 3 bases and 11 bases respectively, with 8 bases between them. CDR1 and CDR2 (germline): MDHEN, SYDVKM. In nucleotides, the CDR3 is TGTGCCAGCAGTTTTGCTAACCAGCAGTTCTTC. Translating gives CASSFANQQFF.

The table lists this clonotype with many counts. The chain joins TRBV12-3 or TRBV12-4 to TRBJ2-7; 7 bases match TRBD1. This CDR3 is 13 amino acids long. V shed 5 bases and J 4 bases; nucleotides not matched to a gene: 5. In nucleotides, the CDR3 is TGTGCCAGCAGTCGGGGACAGCTGTACGAGCAGTACTTC. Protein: CASSRGQLYEQYF.

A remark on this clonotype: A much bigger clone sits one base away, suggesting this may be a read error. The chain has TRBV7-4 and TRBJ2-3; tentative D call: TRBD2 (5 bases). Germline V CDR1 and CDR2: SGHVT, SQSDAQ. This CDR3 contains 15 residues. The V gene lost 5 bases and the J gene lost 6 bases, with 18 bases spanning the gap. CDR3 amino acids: CASSLSRRPSDTQYF. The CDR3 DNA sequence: TGTGCCAGCAGCCTTAGCCGGAGGCCCTCCGATACGCAGTATTTT.

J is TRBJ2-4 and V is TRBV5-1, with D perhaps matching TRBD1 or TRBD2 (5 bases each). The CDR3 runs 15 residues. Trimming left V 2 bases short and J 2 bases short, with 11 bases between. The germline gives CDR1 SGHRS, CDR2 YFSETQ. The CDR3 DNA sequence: TGCGCCAGCAGCTTAGAGGGGCGATCCAAAAACATTCAGTACTTC. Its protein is CASSLEGRSKNIQYF. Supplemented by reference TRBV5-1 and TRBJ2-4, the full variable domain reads KAGVTQTPRYLIKTRGQQVTLSCSPISGHRSVSWYQQTPGQGLQFLFEYFSETQRNKGNFPGRFSGRQFSNSRSEMNVSTLELGDSALYLCASSLEGRSKNIQYFGAGTRLSVL.